Listed below are T cell receptor beta chains from one sample, sequenced in a study of response to subunit inactivated influenza vaccine. Via MiXCR, TCRdb re-called the RT-PCR reads, giving one row per CDR3 protein. The sample records more than 450,000 distinct CDR3 sequences, 7.5% to 8.5% being singletons. This material consisted of PBMCs from blood, taken around 25 months after vaccination. The receptors come from a man aged 50 to 69 who received an inactivated influenza vaccine. Both conserved end residues are part of each CDR3. Fields, in order: CDR3 protein, CDR3 DNA, D gene, V gene, clone size, J gene. The D gene is left open where the match is weak. Expanded clones are given a class, and other clones once, few, many or no size at all.

cdr3_aa: CSATRGPFGNTIYF
cdr3_nt: TGCAGTGCTACGCGGGGGCCCTTTGGAAACACCATATATTTT
d_call: .
v_call: TRBV20-1
clone_size: few
j_call: TRBJ1-3

cdr3_aa: CSASRGPNTGELFF
cdr3_nt: TGCAGTGCTAGCCGCGGGCCGAACACCGGGGAGCTGTTTTTT
d_call: .
v_call: TRBV20-1
clone_size: .
j_call: TRBJ2-2

cdr3_aa: CAIRGEAGGRAFF
cdr3_nt: TGTGCCATCAGAGGGGAGGCAGGGGGCCGAGCTTTCTTT
d_call: TRBD1
v_call: TRBV10-3
clone_size: .
j_call: TRBJ1-1

cdr3_aa: CASSETGVSYEQYF
cdr3_nt: TGTGCCAGCAGCGAAACAGGCGTCTCCTACGAGCAGTACTTC
d_call: .
v_call: TRBV9
clone_size: many
j_call: TRBJ2-7

cdr3_aa: CASSESGQWETQYF
cdr3_nt: TGCGCCAGCAGCGAATCGGGACAATGGGAGACCCAGTACTTC
d_call: .
v_call: TRBV5-1
clone_size: few
j_call: TRBJ2-5

cdr3_aa: CAISDRTGTGELFF
cdr3_nt: TGTGCCATCAGTGACCGGACAGGCACCGGGGAGCTGTTTTTT
d_call: TRBD1
v_call: TRBV10-3
clone_size: few
j_call: TRBJ2-2

cdr3_aa: CASSLDNGYEQYF
cdr3_nt: TGTGCCAGCAGCTTAGATAACGGTTACGAGCAGTACTTC
d_call: .
v_call: TRBV7-2
clone_size: many
j_call: TRBJ2-7

cdr3_aa: CASSLILLKGQGYNEQFF
cdr3_nt: TGTGCCAGCAGCCTCATACTTCTTAAGGGACAGGGCTACAATGAGCAGTTCTTC
d_call: TRBD1
v_call: TRBV11-2
clone_size: many
j_call: TRBJ2-1

cdr3_aa: CASGEDRGTFEQYF
cdr3_nt: TGTGCCAGCGGCGAGGACAGGGGAACTTTCGAGCAGTACTTC
d_call: TRBD1
v_call: TRBV6-1
clone_size: .
j_call: TRBJ2-7

cdr3_aa: CASSSSFTYEQYF
cdr3_nt: TGTGCCAGCAGCTCCAGCTTTACCTACGAGCAGTACTTC
d_call: .
v_call: TRBV7-2
clone_size: few
j_call: TRBJ2-7

cdr3_aa: CSARLAGGPVNEQFF
cdr3_nt: TGCAGTGCGAGACTAGCGGGAGGGCCGGTGAATGAGCAGTTCTTC
d_call: TRBD2
v_call: TRBV20-1
clone_size: .
j_call: TRBJ2-1

cdr3_aa: CSANPLASYEQYF
cdr3_nt: TGCAGTGCTAACCCTTTAGCGAGCTACGAGCAGTACTTC
d_call: .
v_call: TRBV20-1
clone_size: few
j_call: TRBJ2-7

cdr3_aa: CASSQGKGAEAFF
cdr3_nt: TGTGCCAGCAGCCAAGGTAAGGGCGCTGAAGCTTTCTTT
d_call: .
v_call: TRBV3-1
clone_size: many
j_call: TRBJ1-1

cdr3_aa: CAWSTSGAYNEQFF
cdr3_nt: TGTGCCTGGAGTACTAGCGGCGCCTACAATGAGCAGTTCTTC
d_call: TRBD2
v_call: TRBV30
clone_size: few
j_call: TRBJ2-1

cdr3_aa: CASARVDIQYF
cdr3_nt: TGTGCCAGCGCGCGGGTTGACATTCAGTACTTC
d_call: .
v_call: TRBV6-6
clone_size: many
j_call: TRBJ2-4

cdr3_aa: CASRENGVNTEAFF
cdr3_nt: TGTGCCAGCAGAGAAAATGGAGTGAACACTGAAGCTTTCTTT
d_call: .
v_call: TRBV3-1
clone_size: many
j_call: TRBJ1-1

cdr3_aa: CASSLIRDTPYEQYF
cdr3_nt: TGCGCCAGCAGCTTGATCCGGGACACTCCGTACGAGCAGTACTTC
d_call: .
v_call: TRBV5-1
clone_size: few
j_call: TRBJ2-7

cdr3_aa: CASSPAHLYNEQFF
cdr3_nt: TGCGCCAGCAGCCCCGCTCACTTATACAATGAGCAGTTCTTC
d_call: .
v_call: TRBV5-1
clone_size: few
j_call: TRBJ2-1

cdr3_aa: CASRHLKRGVDNEQFF
cdr3_nt: TGTGCCAGCAGGCATCTTAAGCGGGGGGTAGACAATGAGCAGTTCTTC
d_call: TRBD2
v_call: TRBV7-9
clone_size: many
j_call: TRBJ2-1

cdr3_aa: CASSSPGSGGASSYNEQFF
cdr3_nt: TGCGCCAGCAGTTCCCCGGGTAGCGGGGGGGCGAGCTCCTACAATGAGCAGTTCTTC
d_call: TRBD2
v_call: TRBV5-1
clone_size: many
j_call: TRBJ2-1

cdr3_aa: CASSQVFSSGRLSTDTQYF
cdr3_nt: TGCGCCAGCAGCCAAGTGTTCTCTAGCGGGAGGCTTAGCACAGATACGCAGTATTTT
d_call: TRBD2
v_call: TRBV4-1
clone_size: .
j_call: TRBJ2-3

cdr3_aa: CASTGQGKINQPQHF
cdr3_nt: TGTGCCAGCACGGGACAGGGGAAAATCAATCAGCCCCAGCATTTT
d_call: .
v_call: TRBV21-1
clone_size: .
j_call: TRBJ1-5

cdr3_aa: CASSLMGFSYEQYF
cdr3_nt: TGTGCCAGCAGTTTAATGGGTTTCTCCTACGAGCAGTACTTC
d_call: .
v_call: TRBV12-3/TRBV12-4
clone_size: few
j_call: TRBJ2-7

cdr3_aa: CASSSPGQLVTGELFF
cdr3_nt: TGTGCCAGCAGCTCGCCGGGACAGCTTGTAACCGGGGAGCTGTTTTTT
d_call: TRBD1
v_call: TRBV7-6
clone_size: .
j_call: TRBJ2-2

cdr3_aa: CATSRDSGVSYEQYF
cdr3_nt: TGTGCCACCAGCAGAGATAGCGGGGTCTCCTACGAGCAGTACTTC
d_call: TRBD2
v_call: TRBV15
clone_size: many
j_call: TRBJ2-7

cdr3_aa: CASNKVGVASTDTQYF
cdr3_nt: TGTGCCAGTAATAAAGTCGGGGTCGCTAGCACAGATACGCAGTATTTT
d_call: .
v_call: TRBV7-8
clone_size: .
j_call: TRBJ2-3

cdr3_aa: CASSFGRGSYGYTF
cdr3_nt: TGTGCCAGCAGCTTTGGCAGGGGATCCTATGGCTACACCTTC
d_call: .
v_call: TRBV7-2
clone_size: few
j_call: TRBJ1-2

cdr3_aa: CSVRTGSNQPQHF
cdr3_nt: TGCAGCGTTAGGACAGGGAGCAATCAGCCCCAGCATTTT
d_call: TRBD1
v_call: TRBV29-1
clone_size: many
j_call: TRBJ1-5

cdr3_aa: CATSRDNSGTPGYEQYF
cdr3_nt: TGTGCCACCAGCAGAGATAATAGCGGGACTCCTGGGTACGAGCAGTACTTC
d_call: TRBD2
v_call: TRBV15
clone_size: many
j_call: TRBJ2-7

cdr3_aa: CASGVGGLNTEAFF
cdr3_nt: TGCGCCAGCGGCGTAGGGGGCTTGAACACTGAAGCTTTCTTT
d_call: TRBD1
v_call: TRBV5-1
clone_size: many
j_call: TRBJ1-1

cdr3_aa: CASEDGYTF
cdr3_nt: TGTGCCAGCGAGGATGGCTACACCTTC
d_call: .
v_call: TRBV27
clone_size: .
j_call: TRBJ1-2

cdr3_aa: CASSLDGGGELFF
cdr3_nt: TGTGCCAGCAGCTTGGATGGGGGAGGGGAGCTGTTTTTT
d_call: .
v_call: TRBV7-7
clone_size: few
j_call: TRBJ2-2

cdr3_aa: CASSRDRDETQYF
cdr3_nt: TGTGCCAGCAGCAGAGACAGGGACGAGACCCAGTACTTC
d_call: TRBD1
v_call: TRBV7-7
clone_size: many
j_call: TRBJ2-5

cdr3_aa: CASSLADLEGGFWEQFF
cdr3_nt: TGTGCCAGCAGCTTAGCCGATCTAGAGGGAGGATTCTGGGAGCAGTTCTTC
d_call: .
v_call: TRBV11-1
clone_size: .
j_call: TRBJ2-1

cdr3_aa: CASRWTSGRQYF
cdr3_nt: TGTGCCAGCAGGTGGACTAGCGGGAGGCAGTACTTC
d_call: TRBD2
v_call: TRBV6-2/TRBV6-3
clone_size: .
j_call: TRBJ2-7

cdr3_aa: CASSSQRGYQETQYF
cdr3_nt: TGTGCCAGCAGTAGTCAGCGGGGGTACCAAGAGACCCAGTACTTC
d_call: TRBD2
v_call: TRBV6-1
clone_size: .
j_call: TRBJ2-5

cdr3_aa: CASRAADSTDTQYF
cdr3_nt: TGTGCCAGCAGAGCGGCGGACAGCACAGATACGCAGTATTTT
d_call: .
v_call: TRBV7-9
clone_size: many
j_call: TRBJ2-3

cdr3_aa: CASSLAVRLNEQFF
cdr3_nt: TGTGCCAGCAGCTTAGCGGTCAGGTTAAATGAGCAGTTCTTC
d_call: .
v_call: TRBV11-1
clone_size: .
j_call: TRBJ2-1

cdr3_aa: CASRTSKNSGANVLTF
cdr3_nt: TGTGCCAGCAGAACGTCGAAGAACTCTGGGGCCAACGTCCTGACTTTC
d_call: .
v_call: TRBV21-1
clone_size: few
j_call: TRBJ2-6